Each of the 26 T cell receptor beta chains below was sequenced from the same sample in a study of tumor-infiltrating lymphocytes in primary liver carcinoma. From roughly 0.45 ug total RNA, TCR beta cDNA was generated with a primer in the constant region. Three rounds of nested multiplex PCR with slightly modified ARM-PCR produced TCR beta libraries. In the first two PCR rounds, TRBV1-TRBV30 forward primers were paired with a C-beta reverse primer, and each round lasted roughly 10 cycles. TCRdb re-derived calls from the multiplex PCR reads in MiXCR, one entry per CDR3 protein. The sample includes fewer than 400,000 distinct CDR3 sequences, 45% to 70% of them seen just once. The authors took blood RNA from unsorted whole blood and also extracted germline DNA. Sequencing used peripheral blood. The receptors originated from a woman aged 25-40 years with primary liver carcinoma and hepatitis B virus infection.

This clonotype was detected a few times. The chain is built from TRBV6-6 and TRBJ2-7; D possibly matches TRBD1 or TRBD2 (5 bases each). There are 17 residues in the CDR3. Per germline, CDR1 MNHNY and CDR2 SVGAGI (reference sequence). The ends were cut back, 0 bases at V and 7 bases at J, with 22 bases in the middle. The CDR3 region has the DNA TGTGCCAGCAGTTACTCGAAATATACGGGACCGAGTGGAGAGCAGTACTTC. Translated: CASSYSKYTGPSGEQYF.

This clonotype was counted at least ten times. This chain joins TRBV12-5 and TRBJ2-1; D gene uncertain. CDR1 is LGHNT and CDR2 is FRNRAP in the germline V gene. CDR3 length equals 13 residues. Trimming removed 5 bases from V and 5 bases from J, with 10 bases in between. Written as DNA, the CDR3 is TGTGCTAGTGGTCCGGCTGAGAACAATGAGCAGTTCTTC. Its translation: CASGPAENNEQFF. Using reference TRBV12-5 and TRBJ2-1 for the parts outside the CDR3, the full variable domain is DARVTQTPRHKVTEMGQEVTMRCQPILGHNTVFWYRQTMMQGLELLAYFRNRAPLDDSGMPKDRFSAEMPDATLATLKIQPSEPRDSAVYFCASGPAENNEQFFGPGTRLTVL.

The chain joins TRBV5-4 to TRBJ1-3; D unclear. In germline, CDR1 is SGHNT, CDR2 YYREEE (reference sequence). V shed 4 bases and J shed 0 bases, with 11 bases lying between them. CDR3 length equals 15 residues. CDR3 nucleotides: TGTGCCAGCAGCATGGGTCCGAGCTCTGGAAACACCATATATTTT. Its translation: CASSMGPSSGNTIYF.

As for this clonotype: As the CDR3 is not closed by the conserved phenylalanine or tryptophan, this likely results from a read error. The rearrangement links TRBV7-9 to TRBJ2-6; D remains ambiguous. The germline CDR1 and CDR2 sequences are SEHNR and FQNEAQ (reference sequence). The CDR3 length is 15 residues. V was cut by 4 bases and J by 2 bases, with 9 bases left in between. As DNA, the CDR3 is TGTGCCAGCAGCTCTACCGGAGCTGGGGCCAACGTCCTGACTATC. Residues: CASSSTGAGANVLTI.

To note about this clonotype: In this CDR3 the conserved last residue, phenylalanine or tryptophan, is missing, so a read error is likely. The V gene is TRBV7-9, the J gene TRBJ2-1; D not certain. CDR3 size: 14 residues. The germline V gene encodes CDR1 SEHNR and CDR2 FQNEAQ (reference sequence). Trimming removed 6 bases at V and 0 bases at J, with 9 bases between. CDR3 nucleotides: TGTGCCAGCAGTAGCAGGAGCTCCTACAATGAGCAGTTCTCC. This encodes CASSSRSSYNEQFS.

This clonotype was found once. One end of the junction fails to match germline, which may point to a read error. CDR3 sequence: CASSLGGVEANVLAF. CDR3 bases: TGTGCCAGCAGCTTGGGGGGAGTCGAGGCCAACGTCCTGGCTTTC. This chain connects TRBV5-4 to TRBJ2-6; D is possibly TRBD2 (5 bases). This CDR3 has 15 amino acids. The germline V gene has CDR1 SGHNT and CDR2 YYREEE (reference sequence).

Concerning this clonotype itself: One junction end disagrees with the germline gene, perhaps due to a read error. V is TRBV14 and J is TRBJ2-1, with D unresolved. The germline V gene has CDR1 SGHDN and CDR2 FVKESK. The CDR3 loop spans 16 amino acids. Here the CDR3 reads CASNQSNKTSYNEQFF. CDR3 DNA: TGTGCCAGCAACCAAAGTAACAAGACTTCCTACAATGAGCAGTTCTTC.

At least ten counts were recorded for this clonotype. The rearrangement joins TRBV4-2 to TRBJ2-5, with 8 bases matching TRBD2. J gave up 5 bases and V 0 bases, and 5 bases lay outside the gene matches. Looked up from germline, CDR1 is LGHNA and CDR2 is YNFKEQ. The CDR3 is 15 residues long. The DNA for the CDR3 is TGTGCCAGCAGCCAAGAAGCGGGAGTAGAGGAGACCCAGTACTTC. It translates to CASSQEAGVEETQYF.

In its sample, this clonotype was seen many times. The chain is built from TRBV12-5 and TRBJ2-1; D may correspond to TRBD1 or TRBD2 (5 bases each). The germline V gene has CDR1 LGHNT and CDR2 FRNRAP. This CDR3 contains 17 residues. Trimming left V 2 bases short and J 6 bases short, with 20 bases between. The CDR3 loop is CASGLSLVGTNSNEQFF. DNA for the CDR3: TGTGCTAGTGGTTTGTCCCTCGTTGGGACGAATTCCAATGAGCAGTTCTTC. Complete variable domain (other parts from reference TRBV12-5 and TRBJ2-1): DARVTQTPRHKVTEMGQEVTMRCQPILGHNTVFWYRQTMMQGLELLAYFRNRAPLDDSGMPKDRFSAEMPDATLATLKIQPSEPRDSAVYFCASGLSLVGTNSNEQFFGPGTRLTVL.

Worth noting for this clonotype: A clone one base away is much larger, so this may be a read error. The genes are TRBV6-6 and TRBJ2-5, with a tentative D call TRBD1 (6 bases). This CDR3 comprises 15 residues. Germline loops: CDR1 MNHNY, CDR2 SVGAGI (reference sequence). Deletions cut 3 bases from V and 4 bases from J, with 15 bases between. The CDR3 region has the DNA TGTGCCAGCAGTTATTGGGGGCAGGCACGAGAGACCCAGTACTTC. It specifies CASSYWGQARETQYF.

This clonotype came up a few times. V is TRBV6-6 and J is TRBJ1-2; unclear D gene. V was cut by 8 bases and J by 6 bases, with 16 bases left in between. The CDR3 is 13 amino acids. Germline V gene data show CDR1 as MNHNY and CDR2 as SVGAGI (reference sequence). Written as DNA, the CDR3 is TGTGCCAGCGGGTTAGCGGGAAGTAATGGCTACACCTTC. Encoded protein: CASGLAGSNGYTF.

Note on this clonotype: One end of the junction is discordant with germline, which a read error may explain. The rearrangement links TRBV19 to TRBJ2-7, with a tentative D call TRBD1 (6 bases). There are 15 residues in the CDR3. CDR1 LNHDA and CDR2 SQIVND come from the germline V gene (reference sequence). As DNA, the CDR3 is TGTGCCGGTAGTCGGGGACACATGGGATCCTACGAGCAGTACTTC. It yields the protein CAGSRGHMGSYEQYF.

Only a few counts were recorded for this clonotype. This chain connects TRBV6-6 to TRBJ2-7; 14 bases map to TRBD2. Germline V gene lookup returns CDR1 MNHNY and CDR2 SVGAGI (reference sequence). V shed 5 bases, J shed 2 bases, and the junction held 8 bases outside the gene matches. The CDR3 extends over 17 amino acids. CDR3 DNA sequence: TGTGCCAGCAGTCCCCCCCGGACTAGCGGGAGGCCCTACGAGCAGTACTTC. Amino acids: CASSPPRTSGRPYEQYF.

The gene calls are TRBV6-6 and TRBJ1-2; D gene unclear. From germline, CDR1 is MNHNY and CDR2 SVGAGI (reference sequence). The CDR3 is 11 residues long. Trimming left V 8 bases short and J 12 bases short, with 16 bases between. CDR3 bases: TGTGCCAGCGTCGAAACCTATTGCCACACCTTC. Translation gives CASVETYCHTF.

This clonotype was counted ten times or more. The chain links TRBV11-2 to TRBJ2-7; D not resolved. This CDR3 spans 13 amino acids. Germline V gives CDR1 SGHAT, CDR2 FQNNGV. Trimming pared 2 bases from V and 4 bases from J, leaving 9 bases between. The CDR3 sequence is CASSLSGAYEQYF. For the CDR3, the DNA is TGTGCCAGCAGCTTATCCGGCGCTTACGAGCAGTACTTC.

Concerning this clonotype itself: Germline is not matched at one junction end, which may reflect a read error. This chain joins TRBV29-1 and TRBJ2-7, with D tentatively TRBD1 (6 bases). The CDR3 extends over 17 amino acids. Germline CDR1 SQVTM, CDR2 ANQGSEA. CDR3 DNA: TGCCGCGTTGGATTGTCTTCAGGAGTCAGGGGCTCTCGGGAGCAGTACTTC. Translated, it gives CRVGLSSGVRGSREQYF.

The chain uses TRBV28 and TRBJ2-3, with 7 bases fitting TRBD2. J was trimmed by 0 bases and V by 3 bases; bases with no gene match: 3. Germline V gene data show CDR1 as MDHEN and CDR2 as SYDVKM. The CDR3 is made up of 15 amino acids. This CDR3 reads CASSFVGGSTDTQYF. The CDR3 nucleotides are TGTGCCAGCAGTTTCGTCGGGGGGAGCACAGATACGCAGTATTTT.

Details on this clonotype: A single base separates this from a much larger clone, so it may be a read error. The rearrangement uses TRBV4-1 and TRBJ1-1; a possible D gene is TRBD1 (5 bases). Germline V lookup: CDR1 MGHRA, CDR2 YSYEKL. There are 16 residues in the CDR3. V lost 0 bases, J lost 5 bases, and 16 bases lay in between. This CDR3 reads CASSQDAVGDGTEAFF. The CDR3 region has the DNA TGCGCCAGCAGCCAAGATGCCGTGGGGGACGGGACTGAAGCTTTCTTT.

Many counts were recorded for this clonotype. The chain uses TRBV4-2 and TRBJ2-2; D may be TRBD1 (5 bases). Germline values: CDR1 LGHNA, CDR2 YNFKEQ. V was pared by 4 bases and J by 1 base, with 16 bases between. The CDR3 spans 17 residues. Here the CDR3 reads CASSLGVQDVNTGELFF. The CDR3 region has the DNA TGTGCCAGCAGCCTAGGGGTCCAGGACGTGAACACCGGGGAGCTGTTTTTT.

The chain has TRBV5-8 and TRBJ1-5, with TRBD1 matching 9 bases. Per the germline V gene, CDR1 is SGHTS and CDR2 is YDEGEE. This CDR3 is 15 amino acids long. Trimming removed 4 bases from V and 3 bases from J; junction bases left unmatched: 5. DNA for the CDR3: TGTGCCAGCAGCAACTGGGACAGGGACAATCAGCCCCAGCATTTT. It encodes CASSNWDRDNQPQHF. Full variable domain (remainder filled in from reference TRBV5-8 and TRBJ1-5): EAGVTQSPTHLIKTRGQQATLRCSPISGHTSVYWYQQALGLGLQFLLWYDEGEERNRGNFPPRFSGRQFPNYSSELNVNALELEDSALYLCASSNWDRDNQPQHFGDGTRLSIL.

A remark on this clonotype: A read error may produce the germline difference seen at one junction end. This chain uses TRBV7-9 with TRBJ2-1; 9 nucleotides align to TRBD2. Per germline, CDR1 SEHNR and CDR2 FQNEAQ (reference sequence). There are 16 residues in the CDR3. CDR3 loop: CANSLGSGLATNEQFF. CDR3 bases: TGTGCCAACAGCTTGGGGTCGGGACTAGCAACGAATGAGCAGTTCTTC.

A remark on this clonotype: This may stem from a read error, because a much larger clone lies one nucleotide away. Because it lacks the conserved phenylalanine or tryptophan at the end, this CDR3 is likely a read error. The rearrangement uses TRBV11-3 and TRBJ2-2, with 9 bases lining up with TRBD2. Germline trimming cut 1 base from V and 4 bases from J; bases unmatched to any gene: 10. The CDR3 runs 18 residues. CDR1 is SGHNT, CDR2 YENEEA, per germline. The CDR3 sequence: CASSLGNIAGVVTGELFI. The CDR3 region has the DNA TGTGCCAGCAGCTTAGGAAATATAGCGGGAGTGGTCACCGGGGAGCTGTTTATT.

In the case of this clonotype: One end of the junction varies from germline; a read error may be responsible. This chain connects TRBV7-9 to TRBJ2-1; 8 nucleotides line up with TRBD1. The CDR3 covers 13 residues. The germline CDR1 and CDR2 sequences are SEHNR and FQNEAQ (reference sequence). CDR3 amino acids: CANSSGQVGEQFF. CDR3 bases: TGTGCCAACAGCTCGGGACAGGTCGGTGAGCAGTTCTTC.

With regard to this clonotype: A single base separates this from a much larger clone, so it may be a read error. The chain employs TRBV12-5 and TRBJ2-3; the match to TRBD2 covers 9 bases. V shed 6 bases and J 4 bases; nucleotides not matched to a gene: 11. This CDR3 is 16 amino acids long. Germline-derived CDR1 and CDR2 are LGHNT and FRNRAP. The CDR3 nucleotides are TGTGCTAGTGGCCTCGGGACTAGCAGTATGGCAGATACGCAGTATTTT. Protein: CASGLGTSSMADTQYF.

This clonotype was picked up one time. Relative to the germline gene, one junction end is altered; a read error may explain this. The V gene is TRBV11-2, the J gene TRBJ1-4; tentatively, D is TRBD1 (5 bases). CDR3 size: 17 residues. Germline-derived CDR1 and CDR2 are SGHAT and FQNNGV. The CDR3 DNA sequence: TGTGCCAGCGGCTTAGGGGTAGCCCCCACAACTAGTGAAAAACTGTTTTTT. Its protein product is CASGLGVAPTTSEKLFF.

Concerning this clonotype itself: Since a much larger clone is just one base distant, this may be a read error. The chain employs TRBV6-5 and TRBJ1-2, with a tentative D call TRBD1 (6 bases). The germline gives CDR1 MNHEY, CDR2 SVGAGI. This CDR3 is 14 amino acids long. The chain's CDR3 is CASRDSGDNYSYTF. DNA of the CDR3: TGTGCCAGCAGGGATTCCGGGGACAACTATAGCTACACCTTC.